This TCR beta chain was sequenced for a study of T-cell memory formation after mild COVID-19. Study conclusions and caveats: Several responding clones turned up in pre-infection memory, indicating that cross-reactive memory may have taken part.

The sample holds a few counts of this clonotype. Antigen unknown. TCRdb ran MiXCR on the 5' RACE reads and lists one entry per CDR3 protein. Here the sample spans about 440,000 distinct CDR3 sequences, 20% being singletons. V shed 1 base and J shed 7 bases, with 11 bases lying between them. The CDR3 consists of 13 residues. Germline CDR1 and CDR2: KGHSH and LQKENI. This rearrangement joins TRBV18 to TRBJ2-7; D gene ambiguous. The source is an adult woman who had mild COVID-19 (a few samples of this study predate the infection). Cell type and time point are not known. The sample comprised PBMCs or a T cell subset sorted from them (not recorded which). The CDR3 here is CASSPRVLGEQYF. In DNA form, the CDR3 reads TGTGCCAGCTCACCACGCGTATTAGGGGAGCAGTACTTC.